A selection of T cell receptor beta chains follows, all from one sample in a study of shared clonotypes between healthy human individuals. The table came from immunoSEQ multiplex PCR; TCRdb's copy has only in-frame clones and leaves some out. The sample lists roughly 660,000 clones, 80% to 95% seen once, with 34% in the top ten. The sample was memory CD8+ T cells from PBMCs. The receptors originated from a young man in good health. Some clones in this sample may be carry-over from other donors' samples. Both conserved end residues are part of each CDR3. D genes are given only for firm matches. Size tells how often a clone was seen (once, few, many) or the class of an expanded clone, and some rows leave it out.

V,D,size,J,CDR3,DNA
TRBV15,TRBD1,.,TRBJ2-2,CAIRDRGSEELFF,TGTGCCATCCGGGACAGGGGTTCTGAGGAGCTGTTTTTT
TRBV4-1,.,.,TRBJ2-1,CASSQSGVLNEQFF,TGCGCCAGCAGCCAATCAGGAGTACTAAATGAGCAGTTCTTC
TRBV5-6,.,once,TRBJ2-2,CASSFNTGELFF,TGTGCCAGCAGCTTTAACACCGGGGAGCTGTTTTTT
TRBV5-6,.,.,TRBJ2-7,CASSLKPGFYEQYF,TGTGCCAGCAGCTTGAAGCCAGGGTTCTACGAGCAGTACTTC
TRBV27,.,.,TRBJ2-1,CASSLRGGTSSYNEQFF,TGTGCCAGCAGTTTACGCGGCGGTACGAGCTCCTACAATGAGCAGTTCTTC
TRBV9,TRBD2,.,TRBJ2-1,CASSPGLAGEQFF,TGTGCCAGCAGCCCGGGACTAGCGGGAGAGCAGTTCTTC
TRBV9,.,.,TRBJ2-1,CASSVGGANEQFF,TGTGCCAGCAGCGTAGGGGGGGCCAATGAGCAGTTCTTC
TRBV10-1,.,once,TRBJ2-1,CASSESLLEGSPYNEQFF,TGCGCCAGCAGTGAGTCCCTCCTAGAGGGCTCTCCCTACAATGAGCAGTTCTTC
TRBV5-1,.,once,TRBJ2-7,CASSLGNYGQYF,TGCGCCAGCAGCTTGGGTAATTACGGGCAGTACTTC
TRBV28,.,.,TRBJ1-1,CASSTRQFRTEAFF,TGTGCCAGCAGTACCAGACAGTTTAGGACTGAAGCTTTCTTT
TRBV29-1,.,.,TRBJ2-1,CSVESREGSYEQFF,TGCAGCGTTGAATCCAGAGAGGGCTCCTATGAGCAGTTCTTC
TRBV7-9,.,.,TRBJ2-3,CASSPVQGVTDTQYF,TGTGCCAGCAGCCCCGTACAAGGGGTCACAGATACGCAGTATTTT
TRBV28,.,.,TRBJ2-2,CASSLPVGPGELFF,TGTGCCAGCAGTTTACCTGTGGGCCCCGGGGAGCTGTTTTTT
TRBV4-1,.,.,TRBJ2-7,CASSQDQYQSSYEQYF,TGCGCCAGCAGCCAAGATCAGTATCAGAGCTCCTACGAGCAGTACTTC
TRBV29-1,.,.,TRBJ1-2,CSATQSYRGGGYTF,TGCAGCGCCACCCAATCCTATCGGGGAGGGGGCTACACCTTC
TRBV10-3,.,.,TRBJ1-1,CAISELIGSNTEAFF,TGTGCCATCAGTGAGCTAATCGGATCGAACACTGAAGCTTTCTTT
TRBV5-4,TRBD2,.,TRBJ2-7,CASSESSGRSYEQYF,TGTGCCAGCAGCGAGAGTAGCGGGAGATCCTACGAGCAGTACTTC
TRBV9,.,.,TRBJ1-1,CASSNRGVGTEAFF,TGTGCCAGCAGCAATAGGGGGGTCGGCACTGAAGCTTTCTTT
TRBV29-1,.,.,TRBJ2-7,CSVGSSYEQYF,TGCAGCGTCGGGAGCTCCTACGAGCAGTACTTC
TRBV19,.,.,TRBJ1-2,CASRKTGYGYTF,TGTGCCTCACGAAAAACAGGGTACGGCTACACCTTC
TRBV19,.,.,TRBJ1-2,CASSGALVGGYTF,TGTGCCAGTAGCGGGGCTCTGGTGGGCGGCTACACCTTC
TRBV9,.,many,TRBJ1-1,CASNVGGVNTEAFF,TGTGCCAGCAACGTCGGCGGAGTGAACACTGAAGCTTTCTTT
TRBV4-3,TRBD2,.,TRBJ2-2,CASSHSSGRPGELFF,TGCGCCAGCAGCCACTCCAGCGGGAGACCCGGGGAGCTGTTTTTT
TRBV4-3,.,.,TRBJ2-1,CASSQEFPVTPGDNEQFF,TGCGCCAGCAGCCAAGAATTTCCCGTAACCCCCGGAGACAATGAGCAGTTCTTC
TRBV14,.,.,TRBJ2-2,CASSQWDNTGELFF,TGTGCCAGCAGCCAATGGGACAACACCGGGGAGCTGTTTTTT
TRBV11-2,TRBD1,.,TRBJ2-2,CASSPGQGNTGELFF,TGTGCCAGCAGCCCGGGACAGGGGAACACCGGGGAGCTGTTTTTT
TRBV5-1,TRBD2,.,TRBJ2-7,CASSRRLAGEVSYEQYF,TGCGCCAGCAGCAGGAGACTAGCGGGAGAAGTGAGCTACGAGCAGTACTTC
TRBV5-4,.,.,TRBJ2-3,CASSLAHASVDTQYF,TGTGCCAGCAGCTTGGCCCATGCTAGCGTGGATACGCAGTATTTT
TRBV15,TRBD1,few,TRBJ2-1,CATSSPGQGLNEQFF,TGTGCCACCAGCAGCCCGGGACAGGGTTTGAATGAGCAGTTCTTC
TRBV4-3,TRBD1,.,TRBJ2-5,CASRFGTGQQETQYF,TGCGCCAGCAGGTTTGGGACAGGACAGCAAGAGACCCAGTACTTC
TRBV28,.,.,TRBJ1-4,CASSAAGEATNEKLFF,TGTGCCAGCAGTGCGGCCGGGGAGGCAACTAATGAAAAACTGTTTTTT
TRBV4-3,TRBD1,.,TRBJ2-2,CASSLHPGQSNTGELFF,TGCGCCAGCAGCCTTCACCCGGGACAGTCGAACACCGGGGAGCTGTTTTTT
TRBV29-1,.,.,TRBJ1-4,CSVETGFGGKLFF,TGCAGCGTTGAAACAGGATTCGGAGGAAAACTGTTTTTT
TRBV7-9,.,once,TRBJ2-1,CASSPRSSGPYNEQFF,TGTGCCAGCAGCCCCCGTAGTAGCGGCCCCTACAATGAGCAGTTCTTC
TRBV7-7,.,few,TRBJ1-1,CASSLGIGTEAFF,TGTGCCAGCAGCTTGGGTATTGGGACTGAAGCTTTCTTT
TRBV6-1,.,few,TRBJ2-5,CASSEPGGPETQYF,TGTGCCAGCAGTGAACCGGGGGGCCCAGAGACCCAGTACTTC
TRBV5-4,TRBD1,.,TRBJ1-2,CASSFQGAFYGYTF,TGTGCCAGCAGCTTCCAGGGGGCGTTCTATGGCTACACCTTC
TRBV13,TRBD2,once,TRBJ2-3,CASSLAGGPTSTDTQYF,TGTGCCAGCAGCTTAGCGGGAGGTCCAACGAGCACAGATACGCAGTATTTT
TRBV30,.,.,TRBJ2-7,CAWSTGRSSYEQYF,TGTGCCTGGAGTACGGGACGGAGCTCCTACGAGCAGTACTTC
TRBV9,TRBD2,.,TRBJ2-1,CASSGGTSGTDEQFF,TGTGCCAGCAGCGGCGGGACTAGCGGGACGGATGAGCAGTTCTTC
TRBV27,.,once,TRBJ1-1,CASRTQGNIFGTEAFF,TGTGCCAGCAGGACTCAGGGGAATATTTTCGGCACTGAAGCTTTCTTT
TRBV7-9,.,.,TRBJ1-2,CASSPNRVYGYTF,TGTGCCAGCAGCCCGAACAGGGTCTATGGCTACACCTTC
TRBV2,TRBD2,.,TRBJ2-1,CASSELSGRGANEQFF,TGTGCCAGCAGTGAACTTAGCGGGAGAGGGGCCAATGAGCAGTTCTTC
TRBV11-2,.,.,TRBJ1-4,CASSPRVNVNEKLFF,TGTGCCAGCAGCCCCAGGGTGAATGTAAATGAAAAACTGTTTTTT
TRBV27,TRBD1,.,TRBJ1-5,CASSLLQGAGQPQHF,TGTGCCAGCAGTCTACTACAGGGGGCGGGACAGCCCCAGCATTTT
TRBV30,.,.,TRBJ1-1,CAWDRLEAFF,TGTGCCTGGGACAGACTTGAAGCTTTCTTT
TRBV6-5,.,.,TRBJ1-4,CASSTAGNPNEKLFF,TGTGCCAGCAGTACCGCCGGTAATCCTAATGAAAAACTGTTTTTT
TRBV28,TRBD1,.,TRBJ2-7,CASLDSGTGIFGQYF,TGTGCCAGCCTCGACTCCGGGACAGGGATTTTTGGGCAGTACTTC
TRBV6-5,.,.,TRBJ2-7,CASSPRAHSSYEQYF,TGTGCCAGCAGTCCCAGGGCTCATAGCTCCTACGAGCAGTACTTC
TRBV28,TRBD2,.,TRBJ2-1,CASSALAGELYNEQFF,TGTGCCAGCAGTGCCCTAGCGGGAGAGCTTTACAATGAGCAGTTCTTC
TRBV9,.,.,TRBJ2-1,CASSTADGSNEQFF,TGTGCCAGCAGCACCGCCGACGGAAGCAATGAGCAGTTCTTC
TRBV7-9,TRBD1,.,TRBJ1-4,CASSPLQGANEKLFF,TGTGCCAGCAGCCCGTTACAGGGGGCTAATGAAAAACTGTTTTTT
TRBV9,TRBD2,.,TRBJ2-1,CASSVALPGGLNEQFF,TGTGCCAGCAGCGTAGCTTTGCCGGGAGGTCTCAATGAGCAGTTCTTC
TRBV11-3,TRBD1,.,TRBJ2-1,CASSEGDRYNNEQFF,TGTGCCAGCAGCGAAGGGGACAGGTATAACAATGAGCAGTTCTTC